The text below deals with one T cell receptor beta chain. Described time point: pre-sensitization, week 0. Treatment in this sample: therapeutic diphenylcyclopropenone sensitization with weekly scalp DPC. The authors extracted total RNA from unfractionated whole blood. The data originate from a study of human T cells and chemical hapten exposure. TCRdb fed the RACE reads into MiXCR, producing one record per CDR3 protein. The repertoire holds tens of thousands of distinct CDR3 sequences, 9.5% to 10% seen once, with approximately 9.5% in the top ten. The germline V gene has CDR1 KGHSH and CDR2 LQKENI. V shed 3 bases and J 8 bases; nucleotides not matched to a gene: 12. The CDR3 has 16 amino acids.

The sample was whole blood, taken in connection with sensitization to the hapten diphenylcyclopropenone (DPC). The TCR was taken from a woman aged 30 to 39 with alopecia areata. Some clones in this sample may be carry-over from other donors' samples. The J gene is TRBJ2-4, the V gene TRBV18; the match to TRBD1 covers 8 bases. The CDR3 is CASSPPGQGCTDIQYF. The CDR3 nucleotides read TGTGCCAGCTCACCGCCCGGACAGGGATGTACGGACATTCAGTACTTC.